The clone carrying this T cell receptor beta chain appeared many times. Its target is unknown. The library came from three nested PCR rounds adapted from ARM-PCR protocols. In TCRdb, the multiplex PCR reads were re-called with MiXCR into one record per CDR3 protein. Among more than 60,000 distinct CDR3 sequences listed, approximately 73% were seen once. This entry is derived from a study of tumor and adjacent non-tumor tissue in lung cancer. Across the study: There were 12 adenocarcinoma, a couple of squamous cell carcinoma and 1 small cell lung cancer cases. The patients, approximately 9 men and a few women, were roughly 30 to 80 with stage I to III disease. Samples averaged approximately 3.9 million productive TCRbeta reads each.

Study-wide results and caveats: Normal lung showed higher cumulative top 100 clone frequency than tumor.

RNA was extracted from bulk tissue without any cell sorting. Distant lung tissue was collected more than 3 cm away from the tumor edge. CDR3 length: 15 residues. V shed 4 bases, J shed 0 bases, and the junction held 4 bases outside the gene matches. Germline lookup yields CDR1 SGHDT and CDR2 YYEEEE. The sequence came from a man in his sixties with non-small cell lung cancer. The gene calls are TRBV5-6 and TRBJ1-2, with TRBD1 matching 9 bases. Input material: distant non-tumor lung tissue. The CDR3 spells CASSHRGLANYGYTF. The CDR3 nucleotides are TGTGCCAGCAGCCACAGGGGGCTGGCTAACTATGGCTACACCTTC.